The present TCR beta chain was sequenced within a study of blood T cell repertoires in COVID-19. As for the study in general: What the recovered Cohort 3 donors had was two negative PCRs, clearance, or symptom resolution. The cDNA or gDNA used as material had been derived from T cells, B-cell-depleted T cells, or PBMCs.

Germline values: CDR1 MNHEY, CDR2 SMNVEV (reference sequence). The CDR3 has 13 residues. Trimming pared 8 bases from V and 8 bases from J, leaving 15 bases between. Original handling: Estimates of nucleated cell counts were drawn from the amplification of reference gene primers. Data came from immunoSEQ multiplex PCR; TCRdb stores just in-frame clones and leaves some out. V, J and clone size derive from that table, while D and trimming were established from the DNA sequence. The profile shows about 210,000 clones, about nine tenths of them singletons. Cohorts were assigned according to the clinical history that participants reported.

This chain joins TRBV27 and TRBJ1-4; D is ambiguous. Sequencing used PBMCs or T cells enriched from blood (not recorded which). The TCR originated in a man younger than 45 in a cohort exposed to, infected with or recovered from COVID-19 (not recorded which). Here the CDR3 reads CASRRPGGEKLFF. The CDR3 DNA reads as TGTGCCAGCCGACGACCGGGAGGCGAAAAACTGTTTTTT.